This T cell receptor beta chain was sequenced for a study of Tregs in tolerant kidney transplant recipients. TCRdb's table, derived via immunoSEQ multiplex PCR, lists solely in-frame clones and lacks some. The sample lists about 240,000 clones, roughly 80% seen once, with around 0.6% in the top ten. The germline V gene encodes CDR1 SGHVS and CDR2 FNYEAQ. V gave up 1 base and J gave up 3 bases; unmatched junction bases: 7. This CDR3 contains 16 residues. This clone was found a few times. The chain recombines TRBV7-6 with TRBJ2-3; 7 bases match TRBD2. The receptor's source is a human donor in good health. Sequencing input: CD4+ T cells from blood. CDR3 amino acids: CASSLGWGGRTDTQYF. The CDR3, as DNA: TGTGCCAGCAGCTTAGGGTGGGGGGGAAGAACAGATACGCAGTATTTT.